This TCR beta chain emerged from a study of post-analysis software for immune sequencing data. V was shortened by 7 bases and J by 0 bases, with 10 bases between the two germline ends. The CDR3 loop spans 14 amino acids. Findings and limits, study-wide: TRBV5-6, TRBV5-1 and TRBV20-1 were among roughly five TRBV segments more frequent in patients than controls. Those with multiple sclerosis, the patient group, showed significantly lower normalized Chao1 diversity than controls.

The authors incorporated unique molecular identifiers into the TCR beta cDNA libraries. TCRdb recomputed calls from the PCR reads with MiXCR, one row per CDR3 protein. The sample has hundreds of thousands of distinct CDR3 sequences, roughly 27% seen once; the top ten hold more than 0.55%. This clonotype came up a few times. Its antigen is as yet unknown. The V and J genes are TRBV12-3 or TRBV12-4 and TRBJ1-5, with D unresolved. Sequenced material: blood. This receptor was obtained from a girl aged 5-17 years with multiple sclerosis. The DNA for the CDR3 is TGTGCCAGCATCCCGGGCGGTAGCAATCAGCCCCAGCATTTT. This encodes CASIPGGSNQPQHF.